This record looks at one T cell receptor (beta chain) sequence and its context. Germline loops: CDR1 SGDLS, CDR2 YYNGEE. The CDR3 loop spans 14 amino acids. The V gene lost 0 bases and the J gene lost 5 bases, with 11 bases spanning the gap. TCRdb's copy holds only in-frame clones and misses some; the assay was immunoSEQ multiplex PCR. The sample has roughly 76,000 clones; 75% to 95% are singletons. The data derive from a study of OX40 agonist ivuxolimab in advanced cancers. This clonotype was obtained from an adult with an advanced solid tumor such as melanoma, head and neck, liver or kidney cancer. This chain uses TRBV9 with TRBJ2-5; D gene uncertain. This material consisted of CD4+ or CD8+ T cells sorted from blood, taken in a trial of the OX40 agonist ivuxolimab. This CDR3 reads CASSVATPGETQYF. In nucleotides, the CDR3 is TGTGCCAGCAGCGTAGCTACGCCTGGGGAGACCCAGTACTTC.